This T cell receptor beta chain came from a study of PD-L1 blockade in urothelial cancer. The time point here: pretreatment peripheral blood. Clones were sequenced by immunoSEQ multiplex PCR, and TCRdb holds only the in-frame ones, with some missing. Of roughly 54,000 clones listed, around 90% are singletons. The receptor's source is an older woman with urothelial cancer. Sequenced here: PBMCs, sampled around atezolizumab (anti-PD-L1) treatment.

CDR3 region: CASSVQLAGPKNIQYF. CDR3 coding DNA: TGTGCCAGCAGCGTCCAACTAGCGGGGCCAAAAAACATTCAGTACTTC. This chain links TRBV5-4 with TRBJ2-4; 10 nucleotides agree with TRBD2. V lost 4 bases to trimming and J lost 4 bases; unmatched junction nucleotides: 8. The germline CDR1 and CDR2 sequences are SGHNT and YYREEE (reference sequence). The CDR3 runs 16 residues.